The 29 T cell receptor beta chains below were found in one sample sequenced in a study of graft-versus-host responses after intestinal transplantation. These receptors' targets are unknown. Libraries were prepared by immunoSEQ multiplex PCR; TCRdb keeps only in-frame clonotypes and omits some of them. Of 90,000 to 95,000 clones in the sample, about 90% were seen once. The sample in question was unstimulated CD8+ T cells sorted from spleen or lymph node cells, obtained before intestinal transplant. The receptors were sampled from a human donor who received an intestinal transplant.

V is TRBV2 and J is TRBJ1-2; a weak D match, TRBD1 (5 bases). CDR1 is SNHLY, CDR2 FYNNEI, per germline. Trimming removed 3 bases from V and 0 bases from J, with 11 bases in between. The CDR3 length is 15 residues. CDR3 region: CASSDRKTANYGYTF. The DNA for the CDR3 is TGTGCCAGCAGTGACAGAAAGACAGCTAACTATGGCTACACCTTC.

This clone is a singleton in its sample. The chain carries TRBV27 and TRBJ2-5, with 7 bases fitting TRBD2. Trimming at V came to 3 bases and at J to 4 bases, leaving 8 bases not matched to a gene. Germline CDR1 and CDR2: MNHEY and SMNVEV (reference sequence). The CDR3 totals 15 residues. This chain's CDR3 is CASSLWGGAPETQYF. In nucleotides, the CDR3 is TGTGCCAGCAGTTTGTGGGGGGGAGCCCCAGAGACCCAGTACTTC.

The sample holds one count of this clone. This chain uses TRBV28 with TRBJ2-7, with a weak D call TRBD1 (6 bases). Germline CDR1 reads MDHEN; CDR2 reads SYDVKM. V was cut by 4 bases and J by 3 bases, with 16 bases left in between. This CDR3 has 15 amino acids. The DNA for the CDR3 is TGTGCCAGCAGTTCCTACTTGGACAGCCTCTACGAGCAGTACTTC. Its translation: CASSSYLDSLYEQYF.

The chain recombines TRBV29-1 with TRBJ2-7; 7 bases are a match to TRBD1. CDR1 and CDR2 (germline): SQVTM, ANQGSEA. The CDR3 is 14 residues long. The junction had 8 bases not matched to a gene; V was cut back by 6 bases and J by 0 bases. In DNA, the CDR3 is TGCAGCGTGATCAAGACAGGGAGCTCCTACGAGCAGTACTTC. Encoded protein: CSVIKTGSSYEQYF.

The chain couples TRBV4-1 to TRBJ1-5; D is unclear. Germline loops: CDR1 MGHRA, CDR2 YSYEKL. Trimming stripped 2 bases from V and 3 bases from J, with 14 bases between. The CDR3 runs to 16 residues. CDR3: CASSQTLWGTNQPQHF. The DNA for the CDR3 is TGCGCCAGCAGCCAAACCCTTTGGGGAACCAATCAGCCCCAGCATTTT.

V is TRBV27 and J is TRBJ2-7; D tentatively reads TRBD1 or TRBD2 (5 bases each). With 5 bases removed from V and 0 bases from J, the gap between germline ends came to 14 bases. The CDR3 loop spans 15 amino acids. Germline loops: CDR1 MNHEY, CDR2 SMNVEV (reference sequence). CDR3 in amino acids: CASSKGPVISYEQYF. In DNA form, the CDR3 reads TGTGCCAGCAGTAAGGGACCGGTTATCTCCTACGAGCAGTACTTC.

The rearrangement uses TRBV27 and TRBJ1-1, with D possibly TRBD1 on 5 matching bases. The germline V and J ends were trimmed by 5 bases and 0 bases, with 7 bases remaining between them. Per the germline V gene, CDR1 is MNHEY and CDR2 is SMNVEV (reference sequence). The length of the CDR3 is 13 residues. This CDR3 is CASSMTVNTEAFF. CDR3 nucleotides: TGTGCCAGCAGTATGACAGTGAACACTGAAGCTTTCTTT.

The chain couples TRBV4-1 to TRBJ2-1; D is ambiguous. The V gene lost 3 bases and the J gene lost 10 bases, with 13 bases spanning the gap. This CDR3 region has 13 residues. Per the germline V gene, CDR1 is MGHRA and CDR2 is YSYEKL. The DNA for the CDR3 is TGCGCCAGCAGCCATTCCCCCGTGTGGGAGCAGTTCTTC. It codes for CASSHSPVWEQFF.

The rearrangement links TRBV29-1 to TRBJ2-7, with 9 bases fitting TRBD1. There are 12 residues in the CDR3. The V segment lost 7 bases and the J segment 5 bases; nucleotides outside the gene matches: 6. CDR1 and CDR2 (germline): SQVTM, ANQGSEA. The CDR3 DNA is TGCAGCGCCATACAGGGGGCCAACGAGCAGTACTTC. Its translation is CSAIQGANEQYF.

In nucleotides, the CDR3 is TGTGCCAGCAGGCCGGGACAGGAGGAGACCCAGTACTTC. Its protein product is CASRPGQEETQYF. The chain links TRBV6-5 to TRBJ2-5; 8 nucleotides match TRBD1. The V gene's germline CDR1 is MNHEY and CDR2 SVGAGI. The CDR3 length is 13 residues. After removal of 6 bases from V and 5 bases from J, the junction contained 5 bases not matched to a gene.

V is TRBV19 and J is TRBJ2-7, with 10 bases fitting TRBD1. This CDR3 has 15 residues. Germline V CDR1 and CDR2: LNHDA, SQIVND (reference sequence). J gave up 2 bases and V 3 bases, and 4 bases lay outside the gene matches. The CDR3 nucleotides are TGTGCCAGTAGTATCATAGGGACAGGGGCCTACGAGCAGTACTTC. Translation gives CASSIIGTGAYEQYF.

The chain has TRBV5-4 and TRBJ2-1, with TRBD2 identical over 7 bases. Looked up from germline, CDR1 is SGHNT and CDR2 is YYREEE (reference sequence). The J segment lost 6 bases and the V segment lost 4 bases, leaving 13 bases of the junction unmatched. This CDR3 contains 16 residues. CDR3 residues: CASSPKFGGRSNEQFF. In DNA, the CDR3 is TGTGCCAGCAGCCCGAAGTTTGGCGGGAGAAGCAATGAGCAGTTCTTC.

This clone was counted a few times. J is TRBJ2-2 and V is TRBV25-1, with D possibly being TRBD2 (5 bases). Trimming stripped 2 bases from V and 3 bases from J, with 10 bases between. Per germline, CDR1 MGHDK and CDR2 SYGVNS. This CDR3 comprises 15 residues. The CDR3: CASSEAASHTGELFF. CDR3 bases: TGTGCCAGCAGTGAAGCGGCTAGCCACACCGGGGAGCTGTTTTTT.

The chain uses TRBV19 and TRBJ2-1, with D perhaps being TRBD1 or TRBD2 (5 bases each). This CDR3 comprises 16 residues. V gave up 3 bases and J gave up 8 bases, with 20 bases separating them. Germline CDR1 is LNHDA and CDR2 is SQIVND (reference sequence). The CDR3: CASSIGNGIARDEQFF. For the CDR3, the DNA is TGTGCCAGTAGTATCGGTAACGGGATCGCCAGGGATGAGCAGTTCTTC.

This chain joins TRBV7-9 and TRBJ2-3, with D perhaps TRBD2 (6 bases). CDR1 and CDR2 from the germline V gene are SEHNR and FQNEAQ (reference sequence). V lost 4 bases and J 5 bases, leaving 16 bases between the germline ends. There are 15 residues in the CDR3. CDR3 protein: CASSWGRRGGDTQYF. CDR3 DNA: TGTGCCAGCAGCTGGGGTCGGCGGGGAGGAGATACGCAGTATTTT.

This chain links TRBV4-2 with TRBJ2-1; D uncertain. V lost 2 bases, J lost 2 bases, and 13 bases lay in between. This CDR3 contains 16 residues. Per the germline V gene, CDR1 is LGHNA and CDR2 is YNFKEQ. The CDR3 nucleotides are TGTGCCAGCAGCCAAAAGCCGAGAGTAACCTACAATGAGCAGTTCTTC. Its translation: CASSQKPRVTYNEQFF.

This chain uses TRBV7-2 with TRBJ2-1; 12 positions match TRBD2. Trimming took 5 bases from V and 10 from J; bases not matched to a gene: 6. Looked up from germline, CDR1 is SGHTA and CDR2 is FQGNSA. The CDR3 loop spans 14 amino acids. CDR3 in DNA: TGTGCCAGCAGCCGACTAGCGGGGGCCAAGGAGCAGTTCTTC. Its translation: CASSRLAGAKEQFF.

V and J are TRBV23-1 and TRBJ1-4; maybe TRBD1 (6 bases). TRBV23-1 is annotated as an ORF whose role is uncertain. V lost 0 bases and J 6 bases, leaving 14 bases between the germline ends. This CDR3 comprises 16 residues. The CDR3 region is CASSQSNGRGDEKLFF. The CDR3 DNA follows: TGCGCCAGCAGTCAATCGAACGGGAGGGGGGATGAAAAACTGTTTTTT.

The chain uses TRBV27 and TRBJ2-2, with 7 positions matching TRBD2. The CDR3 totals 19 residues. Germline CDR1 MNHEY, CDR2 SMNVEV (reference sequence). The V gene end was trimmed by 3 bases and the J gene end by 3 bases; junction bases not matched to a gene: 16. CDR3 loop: CASSFQTSSGEADTGELFF. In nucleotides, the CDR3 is TGTGCCAGCAGTTTTCAGACTAGCAGCGGTGAGGCGGACACCGGGGAGCTGTTTTTT.

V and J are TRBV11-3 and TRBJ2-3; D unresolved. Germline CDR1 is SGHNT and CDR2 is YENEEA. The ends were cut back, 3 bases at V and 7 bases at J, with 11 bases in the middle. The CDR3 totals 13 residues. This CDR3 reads CASSFILGHTQYF. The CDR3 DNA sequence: TGTGCCAGCAGCTTCATCCTTGGCCATACGCAGTATTTT.

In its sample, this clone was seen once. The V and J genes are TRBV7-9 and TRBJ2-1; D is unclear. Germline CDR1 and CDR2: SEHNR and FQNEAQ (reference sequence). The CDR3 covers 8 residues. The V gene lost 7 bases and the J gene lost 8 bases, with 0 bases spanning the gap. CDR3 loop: CASNEQFF. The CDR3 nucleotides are TGTGCCAGCAATGAGCAGTTCTTC.

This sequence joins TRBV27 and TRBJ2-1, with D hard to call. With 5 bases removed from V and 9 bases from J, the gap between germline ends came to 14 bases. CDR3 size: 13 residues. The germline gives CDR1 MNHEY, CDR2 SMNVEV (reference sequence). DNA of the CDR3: TGTGCCAGCAGTCCCCCTCTAGTTTTTGAGCAGTTCTTC. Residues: CASSPPLVFEQFF.

The CDR3 region is CASSSRQGPKNIQYF. The DNA for the CDR3 is TGTGCCAGCAGCTCAAGACAGGGTCCCAAAAACATTCAGTACTTC. The chain is built from TRBV7-9 and TRBJ2-4; 7 positions agree with TRBD1. From germline, CDR1 is SEHNR and CDR2 FQNEAQ (reference sequence). This CDR3 is 15 amino acids long. V gave up 4 bases and J gave up 2 bases; unmatched junction bases: 5.

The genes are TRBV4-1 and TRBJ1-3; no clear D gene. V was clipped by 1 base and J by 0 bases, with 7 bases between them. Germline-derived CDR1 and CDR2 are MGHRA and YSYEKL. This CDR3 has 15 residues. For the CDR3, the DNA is TGCGCCAGCAGCCAAGTCGACAACTCTGGAAACACCATATATTTT. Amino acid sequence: CASSQVDNSGNTIYF.

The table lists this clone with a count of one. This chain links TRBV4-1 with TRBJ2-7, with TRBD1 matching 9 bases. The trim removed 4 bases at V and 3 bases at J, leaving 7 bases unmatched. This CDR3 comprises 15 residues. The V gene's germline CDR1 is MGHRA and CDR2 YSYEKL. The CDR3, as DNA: TGCGCCAGCAGCCCCGGGACAGGGACCCTCTACGAGCAGTACTTC. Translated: CASSPGTGTLYEQYF.

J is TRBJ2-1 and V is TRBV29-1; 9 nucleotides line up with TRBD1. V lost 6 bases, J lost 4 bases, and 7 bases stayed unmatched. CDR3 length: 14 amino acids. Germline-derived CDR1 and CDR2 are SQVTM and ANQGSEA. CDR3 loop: CSVPRGTGYNEQFF. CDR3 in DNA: TGCAGCGTCCCAAGGGGGACAGGGTACAATGAGCAGTTCTTC.

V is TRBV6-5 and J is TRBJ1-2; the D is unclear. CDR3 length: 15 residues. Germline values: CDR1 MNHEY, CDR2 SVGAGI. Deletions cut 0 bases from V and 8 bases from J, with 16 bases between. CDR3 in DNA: TGTGCCAGCAGTTACTCAGGTGACGGGGATGAGGGCTACACCTTC. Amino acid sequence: CASSYSGDGDEGYTF.

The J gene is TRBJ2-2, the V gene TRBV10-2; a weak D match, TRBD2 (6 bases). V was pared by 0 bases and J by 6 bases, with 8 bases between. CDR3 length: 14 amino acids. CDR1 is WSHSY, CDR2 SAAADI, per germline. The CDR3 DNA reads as TGCGCCAGCAGTGAGTCTTGGGGGGCCGGGGAGCTGTTTTTT. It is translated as CASSESWGAGELFF.

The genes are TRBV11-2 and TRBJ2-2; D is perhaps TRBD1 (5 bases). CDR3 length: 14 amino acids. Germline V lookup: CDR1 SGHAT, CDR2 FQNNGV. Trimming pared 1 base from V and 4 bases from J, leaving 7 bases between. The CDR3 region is CASSLAGPTGELFF. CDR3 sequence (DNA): TGTGCCAGCAGCTTAGCAGGGCCCACCGGGGAGCTGTTTTTT. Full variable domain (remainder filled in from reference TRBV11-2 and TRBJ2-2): EAGVAQSPRYKIIEKRQSVAFWCNPISGHATLYWYQQILGQGPKLLIQFQNNGVVDDSQLPKDRFSAERLKGVDSTLKIQPAKLEDSAVYLCASSLAGPTGELFFGEGSRLTVL.